This entry lists 27 T cell receptor beta chains sequenced from one sample in a study of CD8 T cells in acute hepatitis C reinfection. Method: immunoSEQ multiplex PCR; TCRdb's copy keeps in-frame clones and lacks some. The top ten clones hold less than 0.6% of a sample with 30,000 to 40,000 clones, 87% of them seen once. Noted time point: naive CD8 control sorted from an acute-time-point sample. The sample was naive CD8+ T cells from PBMCs. Receptor source: a man aged 25 to 40 with chronic hepatitis C.

DNA for the CDR3: TGTGCCAGCAGTACCCTTTCGGAATTCACAGATACGCAGTATTTT. Translated, it gives CASSTLSEFTDTQYF. This chain connects TRBV6-5 to TRBJ2-3; D ambiguous. Germline V CDR1 and CDR2: MNHEY, SVGAGI. V was clipped by 5 bases and J by 2 bases, with 14 bases between them. The CDR3 totals 15 residues.

This sequence joins TRBV23-1 and TRBJ1-1; D ambiguous. TRBV23-1 is placed among ORFs of uncertain function. This CDR3 is built from 12 residues. V dropped 4 bases and J dropped 2 bases, with 5 bases sitting between them. The CDR3: CASSRKNTEAFF. CDR3 bases: TGCGCCAGCAGTCGGAAAAACACTGAAGCTTTCTTT.

This clone turned up a few times. The chain joins TRBV5-1 to TRBJ1-1; D is unresolved. The CDR3 is made up of 14 amino acids. Germline V gives CDR1 SGHRS, CDR2 YFSETQ. The V and J ends lost 0 bases and 1 base respectively, with 7 bases between them. This CDR3 reads CASSLEGTNTEAFF. The CDR3 DNA is TGCGCCAGCAGCTTGGAAGGAACGAACACTGAAGCTTTCTTT.

This chain links TRBV5-4 with TRBJ2-7; perhaps TRBD1 as D (6 bases). Germline V CDR1 and CDR2: SGHNT, YYREEE (reference sequence). Trimming cost V 4 bases and J 1 base, with 15 bases left between them. This CDR3 region has 15 residues. The CDR3 here is CASSPFRDTSYEQYF. In nucleotides, the CDR3 is TGTGCCAGCAGCCCGTTTCGGGACACTTCCTACGAGCAGTACTTC.

The CDR3 nucleotides are TGTGCCAGCAGCGTATCAGGGCTTGGCTACGAGCAGTACTTC. Translation gives CASSVSGLGYEQYF. V and J are TRBV9 and TRBJ2-7; tentative D call: TRBD1 (5 bases). Germline V gene data show CDR1 as SGDLS and CDR2 as YYNGEE. The germline V and J ends were trimmed by 1 base and 3 bases, with 11 bases remaining between them. This CDR3 comprises 14 residues.

This clone was found a few times. Other DNA sequences in the sample encode the same CDR3. This chain connects TRBV19 to TRBJ1-1; D ambiguous. CDR1 and CDR2 from the germline V gene are LNHDA and SQIVND (reference sequence). This CDR3 spans 13 amino acids. The V gene lost 3 bases and the J gene lost 1 base, with 6 bases spanning the gap. In DNA, the CDR3 is TGTGCCAGTAGTATTTCCGGGAACACTGAAGCTTTCTTT. Its translation is CASSISGNTEAFF.

The chain recombines TRBV27 with TRBJ2-7, with 10 bases matching TRBD1. The trim removed 6 bases at V and 2 bases at J, leaving 4 bases unmatched. This CDR3 spans 14 amino acids. Germline CDR1 reads MNHEY; CDR2 reads SMNVEV (reference sequence). The CDR3: CASSLGQGAYEQYF. The DNA of the CDR3 is TGTGCCAGCAGCCTTGGACAGGGGGCCTACGAGCAGTACTTC.

The J gene is TRBJ2-7, the V gene TRBV27; D is undetermined. V was pared by 5 bases and J by 0 bases, with 14 bases between. CDR1 and CDR2 from the germline V gene are MNHEY and SMNVEV (reference sequence). The CDR3 is made up of 15 amino acids. CDR3 nucleotide sequence: TGTGCCAGCAGTGAGTTGCCTAGAGCCTCCTACGAGCAGTACTTC. Translating gives CASSELPRASYEQYF.

The V gene is TRBV27, the J gene TRBJ1-5; no reliable D call. There are 14 residues in the CDR3. Germline V gene data show CDR1 as MNHEY and CDR2 as SMNVEV (reference sequence). The V end was cut by 3 bases, the J end by 1 base, with 7 bases between. The CDR3: CASSFTGSNQPQHF. DNA for the CDR3: TGTGCCAGCAGTTTTACTGGGAGCAATCAGCCCCAGCATTTT.

The rearrangement links TRBV28 to TRBJ1-2, with 11 bases matching TRBD1. Germline trimming cut 4 bases from V and 6 bases from J; bases unmatched to any gene: 7. The V gene's germline CDR1 is MDHEN and CDR2 SYDVKM. The CDR3 extends over 15 amino acids. In nucleotides, the CDR3 is TGTGCCAGCAGTTATCCCGGGACAGGGGGGGATGGCTACACCTTC. The encoded protein is CASSYPGTGGDGYTF.

This clone was detected only once. The chain carries TRBV5-8 and TRBJ1-1; D perhaps matches TRBD1 (6 bases). V shed 3 bases and J shed 6 bases, with 9 bases lying between them. The CDR3 consists of 12 residues. Germline lookup yields CDR1 SGHTS and CDR2 YDEGEE. The CDR3 loop reads CASSYGGPEAFF. Here the CDR3 DNA reads TGTGCCAGCAGCTACGGGGGCCCTGAAGCTTTCTTT. Together with reference TRBV5-8 and TRBJ1-1, the CDR3 gives the full variable domain: EAGVTQSPTHLIKTRGQQATLRCSPISGHTSVYWYQQALGLGLQFLLWYDEGEERNRGNFPPRFSGRQFPNYSSELNVNALELEDSALYLCASSYGGPEAFFGQGTRLTVV.

About this clone itself: Other DNA sequences of this sample code for an identical CDR3. The gene calls are TRBV27 and TRBJ2-7; no clear D gene. The CDR3 is 13 residues long. Trimming took off 4 bases at V and 0 bases at J, with 7 bases between the two ends. Per germline, CDR1 MNHEY and CDR2 SMNVEV (reference sequence). CDR3 loop: CASSWGYSYEQYF. CDR3 in DNA: TGTGCCAGCAGTTGGGGATACTCCTACGAGCAGTACTTC.

The gene calls are TRBV4-1 and TRBJ1-4, with 10 nucleotides matching TRBD1. Looked up from germline, CDR1 is MGHRA and CDR2 is YSYEKL. V trimming: 4 bases; J trimming: 6 bases; junction bases outside the gene matches: 5. The CDR3 consists of 15 residues. CDR3 sequence (DNA): TGCGCCAGCAGCCGGACTGGGACAGGGGATGAAAAACTGTTTTTT. Translated: CASSRTGTGDEKLFF.

The chain has TRBV19 and TRBJ2-1; TRBD2 agrees at 10 bases. The CDR3 consists of 16 residues. CDR1 is LNHDA and CDR2 is SQIVND in the germline V gene (reference sequence). Losses at the gene ends were 3 bases for V and 10 bases for J; bases not matched to a gene: 12. CDR3 bases: TGTGCCAGTAGTATCTTGGCTAGCGGGAGCCAGGGGGAGCAGTTCTTC. Residues: CASSILASGSQGEQFF. Full variable domain (missing parts from reference TRBV19 and TRBJ2-1): DGGITQSPKYLFRKEGQNVTLSCEQNLNHDAMYWYRQDPGQGLRLIYYSQIVNDFQKGDIAEGYSVSREKKESFPLTVTSAQKNPTAFYLCASSILASGSQGEQFFGPGTRLTVL.

V usage is TRBV19 and J usage is TRBJ2-1, with TRBD2 matching 8 bases. This CDR3 is 17 amino acids long. The ends lost 0 bases at V and 5 bases at J; junction bases unmatched: 9. Germline values: CDR1 LNHDA, CDR2 SQIVND (reference sequence). CDR3 sequence (DNA): TGTGCCAGTAGTATAGATCCGGGACTAGGAGGGCACAATGAGCAGTTCTTC. Protein sequence: CASSIDPGLGGHNEQFF.

This clone was seen a single time. V usage is TRBV15 and J usage is TRBJ2-4; D gene uncertain. The V gene lost 3 bases and the J gene lost 8 bases, with 14 bases spanning the gap. The germline gives CDR1 LNHNV, CDR2 YYDKDF (reference sequence). The CDR3 length is 14 residues. The chain's CDR3 is CATSSTFRWDIQYF. CDR3 nucleotides: TGTGCCACCAGCAGCACGTTCAGGTGGGACATTCAGTACTTC.

The chain employs TRBV9 and TRBJ2-7, with TRBD1 as a possible D gene (5 bases). Looked up from germline, CDR1 is SGDLS and CDR2 is YYNGEE. This CDR3 region has 12 residues. V was clipped by 3 bases and J by 6 bases, with 10 bases between them. The CDR3 protein is CASSGRVGEQYF. In DNA, the CDR3 is TGTGCCAGCAGCGGCAGGGTGGGCGAGCAGTACTTC. Based on the CDR3 plus reference TRBV9 and TRBJ2-7, the full variable domain is DSGVTQTPKHLITATGQRVTLRCSPRSGDLSVYWYQQSLDQGLQFLIQYYNGEERAKGNILERFSAQQFPDLHSELNLSSLELGDSALYFCASSGRVGEQYFGPGTRLTVT.

V usage is TRBV13 and J usage is TRBJ2-1, with 8 bases fitting TRBD2. V lost 2 bases and J lost 6; bases outside the gene matches: 12. The CDR3 is 17 amino acids. The germline CDR1 and CDR2 sequences are PRHDT and FYEKMQ (reference sequence). CDR3 sequence (DNA): TGTGCCAGCAGCTTAATCAGGTCGACCGGGAGGGCCAATGAGCAGTTCTTC. This codes for CASSLIRSTGRANEQFF.

V gene TRBV7-6 combines with J gene TRBJ1-2, with TRBD1 identical over 9 bases. V gave up 0 bases and J gave up 6 bases; unmatched junction bases: 11. Germline CDR1 SGHVS, CDR2 FNYEAQ. The CDR3 is 17 amino acids. CDR3 sequence: CASSLAVTGGSWDGYTF. CDR3 coding DNA: TGTGCCAGCAGCTTAGCCGTAACAGGGGGCTCATGGGATGGCTACACCTTC.

The chain couples TRBV5-4 to TRBJ2-7, with TRBD1 identical over 7 bases. The V segment lost 4 bases and the J segment 5 bases; nucleotides outside the gene matches: 6. Per germline, CDR1 SGHNT and CDR2 YYREEE (reference sequence). This CDR3 region has 13 residues. The CDR3 protein is CASSPFTGDEQYF. In nucleotides, the CDR3 is TGTGCCAGCAGCCCATTCACAGGGGACGAGCAGTACTTC.

The chain employs TRBV7-6 and TRBJ2-1, with D perhaps TRBD1 (5 bases). The CDR3 length is 16 residues. Trimming pared 1 base from V and 4 bases from J, leaving 14 bases between. Germline loops: CDR1 SGHVS, CDR2 FNYEAQ. The CDR3 region has the DNA TGTGCCAGCAGCTTAGAGGCCGGTGACAGTTACAATGAGCAGTTCTTC. Its translation: CASSLEAGDSYNEQFF.

This rearrangement joins TRBV1 to TRBJ1-2. TRBV1 is recorded as a pseudogene. The CDR3 totals 15 residues. CDR3 in amino acids: CTSSTVVRKTYGYTF. Here the CDR3 DNA reads TGCACCAGCAGTACTGTTGTGCGAAAGACCTATGGCTACACCTTC.

The rearrangement links TRBV13 to TRBJ2-7; TRBD2 matches at 11 bases. The germline V gene has CDR1 PRHDT and CDR2 FYEKMQ (reference sequence). The CDR3 is made up of 15 amino acids. Germline trimming cut 4 bases from V and 5 bases from J; bases unmatched to any gene: 7. CDR3 region: CASSSPTSGVHEQYF. The CDR3, as DNA: TGTGCCAGCAGCTCACCGACTAGCGGGGTGCACGAGCAGTACTTC.

V and J are TRBV5-4 and TRBJ1-5, with a weak D call TRBD1 (6 bases). Germline loops: CDR1 SGHNT, CDR2 YYREEE (reference sequence). The V end lost 2 bases, the J end lost 8 bases, and 11 bases lay between the germline ends. The CDR3 totals 13 residues. DNA of the CDR3: TGTGCCAGCAGCTTTGGGGGCATTGAGCCCCAGCATTTT. It yields the protein CASSFGGIEPQHF. Full variable domain (missing parts from reference TRBV5-4 and TRBJ1-5): ETGVTQSPTHLIKTRGQQVTLRCSSQSGHNTVSWYQQALGQGPQFIFQYYREEENGRGNFPPRFSGLQFPNYSSELNVNALELDDSALYLCASSFGGIEPQHFGDGTRLSIL.

The rearrangement joins TRBV10-2 to TRBJ2-1; 9 nucleotides align to TRBD2. Looked up from germline, CDR1 is WSHSY and CDR2 is SAAADI. The CDR3 totals 13 residues. J gave up 9 bases and V 2 bases, and 2 bases lay outside the gene matches. CDR3 loop: CASSEVAGVEQFF. DNA for the CDR3: TGCGCCAGCAGTGAGGTAGCGGGAGTTGAGCAGTTCTTC.

The chain joins TRBV27 to TRBJ2-7; D is ambiguous. CDR1 and CDR2 (germline): MNHEY, SMNVEV (reference sequence). CDR3 length equals 14 residues. Trimming removed 2 bases from V and 5 bases from J, with 13 bases in between. The CDR3 reads CASSLTSTGHEQYF. CDR3 in DNA: TGTGCCAGCAGTTTAACCAGTACGGGCCACGAGCAGTACTTC.

V gene TRBV12-5 combines with J gene TRBJ2-3; D perhaps matches TRBD2 (5 bases). V was pared by 8 bases and J by 0 bases, with 9 bases between. CDR1 and CDR2 from the germline V gene are LGHNT and FRNRAP. The CDR3 runs 13 residues. CDR3 DNA: TGTGCTAGTTCAGCGGCTAGCACAGATACGCAGTATTTT. Amino acid sequence: CASSAASTDTQYF.